This T cell receptor (beta chain) was retrieved from a study of T cells in tuberculosis (dated by TCRdb to 2017 to 2018). Study-level background: The study combined CD1B tetramers and high-throughput TCR immunosequencing to characterize T cells specific for the mycobacterial lipid antigen glucose monomycolate (GMM). In a South African clinical cohort, IGRA-negative adolescents, IGRA-positive adolescents with latent tuberculosis and adults with active tuberculosis were compared, with ten people in each group. PBMC from active tuberculosis patients were archived either before standard anti-tuberculosis treatment began or within 7 days of its start. The investigation overall reported the following: A classifier using the diverse GMM-specific repertoire reached roughly 89% accuracy (AUROC approximately 0.91), compared with approximately 73% accuracy using GEM motif frequencies. Compared with IGRA-negative controls, TCR-alpha repertoires from active tuberculosis had smaller mean NN-distances to GMM-specific TCRs, which suggests clonal expansion of these TCRs. Smaller NN-distances were partly driven by shorter CDR3-alpha lengths in active tuberculosis patients, and statistical significance was not reached for the TCR-beta difference. Which clinical samples got chosen depended on the availability of cryopreserved specimens, and the active tuberculosis cases were adults, whereas the controls were adolescents.

The cysteine opens and the phenylalanine closes a CDR3 of 18 amino acids. Kept here is only the CDR3 DNA, which spans 54 bases and is read in frame from base 1. V loses 5 bases at its end and J loses 5 bases; junction bases beyond the gene matches: 17. CDR1 and CDR2, per the germline V gene, are LGHNA and YNFKEQ. On this clone itself: It lacks a known antigen. Base qualities are missing; no much larger clone stands one base away.

In the paper's terms, the time point label means: new active TB diagnosis, blood taken before or within 7 days of starting treatment. Active tuberculosis patients were HIV-seronegative South African adults aged 18 years or older with a new diagnosis. Active tuberculosis was confirmed by positive sputum smear microscopy and/or positive M. tuberculosis culture. Immunosequencing was performed on unsorted cryopreserved PBMC, with around 92,000 T cells per clinical donor covered on average. The immunoSEQ multiplex PCR assay was used to generate TCR libraries, with TCR-beta and/or TCR-alpha/delta assays applied to each sample. Amplified TCR libraries were sequenced on the Illumina high-throughput platform. The authors' analysis ran thus. Clustering and dimensionality reduction were performed using pairwise TCRdist distances among GMM-specific receptors from ex vivo sorted or in vitro expanded T cells. Each clinical repertoire received a mean NN-distance score, defined as the average TCRdist to the nearest 10% of tetramer-positive reference sequences. GEM TCR motif frequency was calculated as the fraction of unique TCRs that matched known GEM sequences by V/J usage and CDR3 length. Linear discriminant analysis with leave-one-out cross-validation, implemented in scikit-learn, was used to classify active tuberculosis. Sourced from immuneACCESS, this table was stored by TCRdb with only in-frame sequences that have V and J called. A share of the clones is absent; for the studies checked, an unresolved V gene accounts for under half, and the remainder has no known explanation. The V and J calls and clone size come from that table; D and trimming were worked out from the DNA. A total of approximately 30,000 clones appear in this sample, around 90% of them only once. Roughly 5.7% of the sample comes from the top ten.

This sample comprised PBMCs, obtained at tuberculosis diagnosis. The sequence was collected from an adult with tuberculosis. The chain is encoded by TRBV4-2 joined to TRBJ1-2; the junction holds 10 bases that match TRBD1. In nucleotides, the sequence is TGTGCCAGCAGCTCCAACATGAACCGACAGGGGGCTTGGTATGGCTACACCTTC. Translated, this gives CASSSNMNRQGAWYGYTF.